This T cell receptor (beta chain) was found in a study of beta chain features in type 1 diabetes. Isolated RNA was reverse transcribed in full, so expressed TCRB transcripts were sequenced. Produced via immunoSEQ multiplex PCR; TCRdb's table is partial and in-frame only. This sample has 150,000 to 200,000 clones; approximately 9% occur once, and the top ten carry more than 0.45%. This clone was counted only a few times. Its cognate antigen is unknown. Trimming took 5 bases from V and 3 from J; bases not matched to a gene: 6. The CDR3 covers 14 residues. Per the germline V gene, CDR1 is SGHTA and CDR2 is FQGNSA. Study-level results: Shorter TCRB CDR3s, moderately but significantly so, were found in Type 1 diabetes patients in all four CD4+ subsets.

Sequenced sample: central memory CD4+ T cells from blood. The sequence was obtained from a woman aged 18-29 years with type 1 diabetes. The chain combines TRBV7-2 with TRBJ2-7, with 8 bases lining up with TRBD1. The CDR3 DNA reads TGTGCCAGCAGCCCTCCGGGACAGGTCTACGAGCAGTACTTC. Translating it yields CASSPPGQVYEQYF.